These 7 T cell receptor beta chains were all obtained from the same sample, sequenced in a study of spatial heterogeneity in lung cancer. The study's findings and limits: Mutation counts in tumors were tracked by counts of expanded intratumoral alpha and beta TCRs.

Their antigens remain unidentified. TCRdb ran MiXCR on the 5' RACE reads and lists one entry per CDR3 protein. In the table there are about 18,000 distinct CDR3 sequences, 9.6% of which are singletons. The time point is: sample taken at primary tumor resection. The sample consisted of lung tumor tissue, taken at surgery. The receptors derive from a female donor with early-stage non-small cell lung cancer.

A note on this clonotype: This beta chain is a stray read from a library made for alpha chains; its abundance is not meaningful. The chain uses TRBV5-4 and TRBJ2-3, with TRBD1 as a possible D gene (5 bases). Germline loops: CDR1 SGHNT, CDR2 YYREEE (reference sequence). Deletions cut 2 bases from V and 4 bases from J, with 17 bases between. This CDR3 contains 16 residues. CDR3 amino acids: CASSFPRQGIPDTQYF. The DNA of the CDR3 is TGTGCCAGCAGCTTCCCCCGGCAGGGTATACCAGATACGCAGTATTTT.

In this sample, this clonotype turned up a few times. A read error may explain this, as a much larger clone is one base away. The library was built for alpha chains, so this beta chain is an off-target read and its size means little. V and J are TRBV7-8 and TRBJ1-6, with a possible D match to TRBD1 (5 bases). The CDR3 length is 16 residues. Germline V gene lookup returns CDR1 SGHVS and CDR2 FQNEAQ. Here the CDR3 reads CASSLGPGTAISSLHF. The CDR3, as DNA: TGTGCCAGCAGCTTAGGCCCCGGGACGGCAATTTCATCCCTCCACTTT.

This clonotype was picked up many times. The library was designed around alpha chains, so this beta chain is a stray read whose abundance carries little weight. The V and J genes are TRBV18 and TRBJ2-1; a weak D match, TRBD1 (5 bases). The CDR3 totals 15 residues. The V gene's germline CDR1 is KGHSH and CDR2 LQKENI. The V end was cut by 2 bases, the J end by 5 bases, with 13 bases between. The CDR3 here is CASSPTPVTDNEQFF. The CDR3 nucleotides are TGTGCCAGCTCACCAACCCCGGTGACAGACAATGAGCAGTTCTTC. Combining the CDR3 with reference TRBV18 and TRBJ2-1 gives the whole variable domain NAGVMQNPRHLVRRRGQEARLRCSPMKGHSHVYWYRQLPEEGLKFMVYLQKENIIDESGMPKERFSAEFPKEGPSILRIQQVVRGDSAAYFCASSPTPVTDNEQFFGPGTRLTVL.

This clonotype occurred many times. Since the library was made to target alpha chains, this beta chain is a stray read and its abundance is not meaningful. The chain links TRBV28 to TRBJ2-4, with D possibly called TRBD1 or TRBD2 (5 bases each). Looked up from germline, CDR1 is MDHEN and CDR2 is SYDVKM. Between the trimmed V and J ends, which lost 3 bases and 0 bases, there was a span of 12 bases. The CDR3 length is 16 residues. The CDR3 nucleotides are TGTGCCAGCAGTTTCGGGGCTCTTCTAGCCAAAAACATTCAGTACTTC. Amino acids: CASSFGALLAKNIQYF. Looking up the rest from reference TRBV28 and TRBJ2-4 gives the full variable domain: DVKVTQSSRYLVKRTGEKVFLECVQDMDHENMFWYRQDPGLGLRLIYFSYDVKMKEKGDIPEGYSVSREKKERFSLILESASTNQTSMYLCASSFGALLAKNIQYFGAGTRLSVL.

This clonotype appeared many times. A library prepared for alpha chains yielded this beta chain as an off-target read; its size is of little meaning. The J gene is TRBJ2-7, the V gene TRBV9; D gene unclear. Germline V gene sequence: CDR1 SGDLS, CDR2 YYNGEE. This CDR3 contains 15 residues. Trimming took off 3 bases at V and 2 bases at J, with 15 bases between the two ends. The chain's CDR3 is CASSATSSPTYEQYF. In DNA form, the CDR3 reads TGTGCCAGCAGCGCAACCTCAAGTCCCACCTACGAGCAGTACTTC. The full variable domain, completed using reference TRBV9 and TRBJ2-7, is DSGVTQTPKHLITATGQRVTLRCSPRSGDLSVYWYQQSLDQGLQFLIQYYNGEERAKGNILERFSAQQFPDLHSELNLSSLELGDSALYFCASSATSSPTYEQYFGPGTRLTVT.

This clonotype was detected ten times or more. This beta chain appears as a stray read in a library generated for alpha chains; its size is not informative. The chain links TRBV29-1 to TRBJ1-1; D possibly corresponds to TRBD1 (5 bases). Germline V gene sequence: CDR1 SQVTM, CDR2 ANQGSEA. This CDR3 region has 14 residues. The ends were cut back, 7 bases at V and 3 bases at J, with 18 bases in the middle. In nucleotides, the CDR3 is TGCAGCGCAGGGCCTAGTCCCGGGGACACTGAAGCTTTCTTT. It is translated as CSAGPSPGDTEAFF.

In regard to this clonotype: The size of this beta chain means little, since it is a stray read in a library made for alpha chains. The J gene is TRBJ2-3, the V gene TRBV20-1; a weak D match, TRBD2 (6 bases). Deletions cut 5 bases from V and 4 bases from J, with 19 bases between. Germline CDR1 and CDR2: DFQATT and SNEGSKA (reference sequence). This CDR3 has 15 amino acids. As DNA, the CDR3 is TGCAGTGCTCCTGGACCGGCTGGGGACTCAGATACGCAGTATTTT. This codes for CSAPGPAGDSDTQYF.